This TCR beta chain stems from a study of shared clonotypes between healthy human individuals. About the research overall: A few men and a couple of women, aged 18 to 49, were donors.

V was pared by 4 bases and J by 2 bases, with 18 bases between. CDR3 size: 17 residues. In germline, CDR1 is MNHEY, CDR2 SMNVEV (reference sequence). Method: immunoSEQ multiplex PCR; TCRdb's copy keeps in-frame clones and lacks some. The data show about 600,000 clones, 95% to 98% seen once. As defined, naive CD8 cells were CD45RO-negative and positively selected for CCR7, with terminally differentiated effector memory CD45RA+ cells excluded. Source material: naive CD8+ T cells sorted from blood. The TCR comes from a man in his thirties or forties in good health. The V call is TRBV27, the J call TRBJ1-5; tentative D call: TRBD1 (5 bases). DNA for the CDR3: TGTGCCAGCAGTTCGATGCCTAGGGGTCGCGGCAATCAGCCCCAGCATTTT. Amino acid sequence: CASSSMPRGRGNQPQHF.